The next 12 T cell receptor beta chains were all read from a single sample in a study of CD8 T cells in Susac syndrome. cDNA came from about 0.5 to 1 ug RNA primed by random hexamers. One entry per CDR3 protein, called by TCRdb with MiXCR from the immunoSEQ multiplex PCR reads. This table holds fewer than 95,000 distinct CDR3 sequences, 90% to 97% found once. The sample was CD8+ T cells from PBMCs. The receptors shown here come from a human donor with Susac syndrome.

The chain combines TRBV15 with TRBJ1-4; 9 bases are shared with TRBD1. CDR1 LNHNV and CDR2 YYDKDF come from the germline V gene (reference sequence). The CDR3 consists of 14 residues. V dropped 6 bases and J dropped 5; count of bases not matched to a gene: 4. CDR3 DNA sequence: TGTGCCACCAGGCGGACAGGGGTGAATGAAAAACTGTTTTTT. Protein sequence: CATRRTGVNEKLFF. The variable domain in full, completed from reference TRBV15 and TRBJ1-4, reads DAMVIQNPRYQVTQFGKPVTLSCSQTLNHNVMYWYQQKSSQAPKLLFHYYDKDFNNEADTPDNFQSRRPNTSFCFLDIRSPGLGDTAMYLCATRRTGVNEKLFFGSGTQLSVL.

The chain carries TRBV30 and TRBJ1-5; D remains ambiguous. The CDR3 has 15 amino acids. The germline V gene encodes CDR1 GTSNPN and CDR2 SVGIG (reference sequence). V gave up 2 bases and J gave up 2 bases, with 13 bases separating them. Here the CDR3 DNA reads TGTGCCTGGAGTACCGGGTTGAATGGCAATCAGCCCCAGCATTTT. Protein: CAWSTGLNGNQPQHF.

The rearrangement links TRBV6-1 to TRBJ1-2; no reliable D call. This CDR3 has 12 residues. Trimming cost V 2 bases and J 4 bases, with 5 bases left between them. Germline-derived CDR1 and CDR2 are MNHNS and SASEGT. The CDR3 nucleotides are TGTGCCAGCAGTGAAAACAGCTATGGCTACACCTTC. Amino acids: CASSENSYGYTF.

The V and J genes are TRBV6-5 and TRBJ1-6; the D gene is possibly TRBD1 (5 bases). The germline V gene encodes CDR1 MNHEY and CDR2 SVGAGI. Trimming took off 2 bases at V and 7 bases at J, with 12 bases between the two ends. CDR3 length: 15 residues. The CDR3 loop is CASSYTDTGNSPLHF. The CDR3 DNA reads as TGTGCCAGCAGTTACACGGACACAGGCAATTCACCCCTCCACTTT.

This clonotype showed up just once. The chain has TRBV3-1 and TRBJ2-7; D gene ambiguous. Trimming left V 4 bases short and J 5 bases short, with 12 bases between. The CDR3 is 13 residues long. CDR1 LGHDT and CDR2 YNNKEL come from the germline V gene (reference sequence). The chain's CDR3 is CASSPPWTDEQYF. For the CDR3, the DNA is TGTGCCAGCAGCCCCCCGTGGACGGACGAGCAGTACTTC.

V gene TRBV24-1 combines with J gene TRBJ1-5; D gene unclear. The V end was cut by 4 bases, the J end by 0 bases, with 6 bases between. This CDR3 spans 14 amino acids. Germline loops: CDR1 KGHDR, CDR2 SFDVKD. CDR3 in DNA: TGTGCCACCAGTGACCAATTTAGCAATCAGCCCCAGCATTTT. Amino acid sequence: CATSDQFSNQPQHF.

This clonotype was detected once. The V call is TRBV18, the J call TRBJ1-5; 7 positions agree with TRBD1. The V and J ends lost 6 bases and 4 bases, in that order; junction bases with no gene match: 3. Germline lookup yields CDR1 KGHSH and CDR2 LQKENI. CDR3 length: 13 residues. Here the CDR3 reads CASSYRGNQPQHF. CDR3 nucleotides: TGTGCCAGCTCTTACAGGGGTAATCAGCCCCAGCATTTT. Full variable domain (remainder filled in from reference TRBV18 and TRBJ1-5): NAGVMQNPRHLVRRRGQEARLRCSPMKGHSHVYWYRQLPEEGLKFMVYLQKENIIDESGMPKERFSAEFPKEGPSILRIQQVVRGDSAAYFCASSYRGNQPQHFGDGTRLSIL.

CDR3 region: CASRGNGNQPQHF. Written as DNA, the CDR3 is TGTGCCAGCAGGGGAAATGGCAATCAGCCCCAGCATTTT. This rearrangement joins TRBV27 to TRBJ1-5; D gene uncertain. The V gene lost 6 bases and the J gene lost 2 bases, with 8 bases spanning the gap. The CDR3 is made up of 13 amino acids. Germline V gene lookup returns CDR1 MNHEY and CDR2 SMNVEV (reference sequence).

The chain employs TRBV30 and TRBJ1-6; D might be TRBD1 (5 bases). Looked up from germline, CDR1 is GTSNPN and CDR2 is SVGIG (reference sequence). The CDR3 runs to 15 residues. Trimming cost V 4 bases and J 0 bases, with 10 bases left between them. CDR3 residues: CAWTDSHSYNSPLHF. The CDR3 DNA reads TGTGCCTGGACCGACAGTCACTCCTATAATTCACCCCTCCACTTT.

This clonotype appeared a single time. The rearrangement joins TRBV9 to TRBJ1-2; D gene unclear. The germline V gene has CDR1 SGDLS and CDR2 YYNGEE. CDR3 length equals 13 residues. Trimming removed 0 bases from V and 8 bases from J, with 11 bases in between. This CDR3 is CASSVGTTGGYTF. DNA for the CDR3: TGTGCCAGCAGCGTAGGGACGACCGGAGGCTACACCTTC.

The J gene is TRBJ1-1, the V gene TRBV18; a possible D gene is TRBD1 (5 bases). CDR1 is KGHSH, CDR2 LQKENI, per germline. Trimming took off 2 bases at V and 10 bases at J, with 14 bases between the two ends. CDR3 length: 13 residues. The CDR3 here is CASSPSRQLGAFF. CDR3 DNA sequence: TGTGCCAGCTCACCAAGCCGACAGTTAGGAGCTTTCTTT.

The chain recombines TRBV6-6 with TRBJ1-1, with D possibly being TRBD1 (6 bases). Germline V CDR1 and CDR2: MNHNY, SVGAGI (reference sequence). Trimming left V 10 bases short and J 1 base short, with 10 bases between. The CDR3 is 12 residues long. CDR3: CAIQTGNTEAFF. CDR3 sequence (DNA): TGTGCCATACAGACAGGGAACACTGAAGCTTTCTTT.